Sequencing of this T cell receptor (beta chain) was carried out in a study of T cells in Graves' hyperthyroidism and ophthalmopathy. Study-level findings and limits: Most clonotypes that expanded in the thyroid above 0.001 also showed up in blood.

RNA transcripts yielded amplified TCR beta CDR3 regions. The study used the HTBI primer set for a first-round RT-PCR of the TCR CDR3. In TCRdb, the multiplex PCR reads were re-called with MiXCR into one record per CDR3 protein. This sample has roughly 180,000 distinct CDR3 sequences, with 9.4% found just once. To note about this clonotype: Antigen specificity is unknown. A much larger clone differs by one base, so this may be a read error.

Any patient presenting with uncontrolled infection, other autoimmune disease, pregnancy or lactation was left out. In making diagnoses, clinical symptoms, serum thyroxine and TRAb, thyroid ultrasound and orbital computed tomography were all used. The CDR3 covers 13 residues. Trimming cost V 1 base and J 9 bases, with 11 bases left between them. Germline V lookup: CDR1 SGDLS, CDR2 YYNGEE. This receptor was identified in a woman in her late teens or twenties with Graves' hyperthyroidism that later progressed to Graves' ophthalmopathy. The material sequenced was blood. This chain joins TRBV9 and TRBJ2-1; D is perhaps TRBD1 (5 bases). The CDR3 loop reads CASSVSQGAEQFF. CDR3 coding DNA: TGTGCCAGCAGCGTAAGCCAGGGCGCTGAGCAGTTCTTC.